These T cell receptor beta chains were read from a single sample in a study of T-cell reconstitution after alpha-beta-depleted transplantation in children. TCRdb called the PCR reads again in MiXCR, with one record for every CDR3 protein. The sample carries about 240,000 distinct CDR3 sequences, around 12% recorded once. The sample was PBMCs from the stem cell graft donor, taken from the stem cell graft. All receptors come from a human donor who donated a stem cell graft to a child with acute lymphoblastic leukemia. Both conserved end residues are part of each CDR3. Fields, in order: CDR3 length, D gene, J gene, V gene, clone size, CDR3 protein, CDR3 DNA. D genes are given only for firm matches. Clone size is not always given. Where it is, it says once, few, many or a class for expanded clones.

length: 12; D: NA; J: TRBJ1-1; V: TRBV28; size: many; CDR3: CASSPRGNEAFF; DNA: TGTGCCAGCAGCCCCCGAGGGAATGAAGCTTTCTTT
length: 14; D: NA; J: TRBJ1-1; V: TRBV15; size: NA; CDR3: CATSVGGDGTEAFF; DNA: TGTGCCACCAGCGTTGGGGGGGATGGCACTGAAGCTTTCTTT
length: 13; D: NA; J: TRBJ2-5; V: TRBV7-6; size: NA; CDR3: CASSTDFQETQYF; DNA: TGTGCCAGCAGCACGGACTTTCAAGAGACCCAGTACTTC
length: 14; D: NA; J: TRBJ2-7; V: TRBV12-3/TRBV12-4; size: many; CDR3: CASSLAGLSYEQYF; DNA: TGTGCCAGCAGTTTAGCGGGGCTATCCTACGAGCAGTACTTC
length: 13; D: TRBD1; J: TRBJ1-5; V: TRBV30; size: NA; CDR3: CAWSPDRGQPQHF; DNA: TGTGCCTGGAGTCCTGACAGGGGTCAGCCCCAGCATTTT
length: 17; D: NA; J: TRBJ2-1; V: TRBV3-1; size: NA; CDR3: CASSQQPVGGYENEQFF; DNA: TGTGCCAGCAGCCAACAGCCGGTGGGCGGGTACGAAAATGAGCAGTTCTTC
length: 16; D: TRBD2; J: TRBJ2-2; V: TRBV12-3/TRBV12-4; size: many; CDR3: CASSLQREPWGGELFF; DNA: TGTGCCAGCAGTCTACAGCGGGAGCCTTGGGGCGGGGAGCTGTTTTTT
length: 12; D: NA; J: TRBJ1-1; V: TRBV4-2; size: NA; CDR3: CAISRTPGEAFF; DNA: TGTGCCATCAGCCGAACTCCAGGGGAAGCTTTCTTT
length: 12; D: NA; J: TRBJ2-7; V: TRBV6-2/TRBV6-3; size: NA; CDR3: CASSILTYEQYF; DNA: TGTGCCAGCAGTATTCTCACCTACGAGCAGTACTTC
length: 12; D: TRBD1; J: TRBJ1-2; V: TRBV18; size: NA; CDR3: CASSPGQTIYTF; DNA: TGTGCCAGCTCACCGGGACAGACGATCTACACCTTC